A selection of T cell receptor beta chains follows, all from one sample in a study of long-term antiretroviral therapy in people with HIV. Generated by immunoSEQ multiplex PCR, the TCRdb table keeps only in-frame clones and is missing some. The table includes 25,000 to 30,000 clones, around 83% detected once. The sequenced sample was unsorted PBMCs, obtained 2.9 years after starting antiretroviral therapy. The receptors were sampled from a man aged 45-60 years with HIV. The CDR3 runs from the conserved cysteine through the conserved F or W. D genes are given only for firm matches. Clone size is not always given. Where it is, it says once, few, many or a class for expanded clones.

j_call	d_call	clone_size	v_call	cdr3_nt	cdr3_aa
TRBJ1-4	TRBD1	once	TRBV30	TGTGCCTGGAGATCGAGGGGGCCCACTACAACTAATGAAAAACTGTTTTTT	CAWRSRGPTTTNEKLFF
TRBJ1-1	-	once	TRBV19	TGTGCCAGTAGTATAATAGGTCGCCGGGAGGGAGTTCGAACTGAAGCTTTCTTT	CASSIIGRREGVRTEAFF
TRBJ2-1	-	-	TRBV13	TGTGCCAGCAGCTTTAGCGGAGAGCAGTTCTTC	CASSFSGEQFF
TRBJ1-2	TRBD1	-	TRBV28	TGTGCCAGCAGTTTGGTTGTGACAGGGAGCTATGGCTACACCTTC	CASSLVVTGSYGYTF
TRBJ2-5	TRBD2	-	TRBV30	TGTGCCTGGAGTGGGGGTAGCGGGGGGGCAGAGACCCAGTACTTC	CAWSGGSGGAETQYF
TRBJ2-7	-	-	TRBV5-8	TGTGCCAGCAGCTCGCGTAGCAGGTTAGCCTACGAGCAGTACTTC	CASSSRSRLAYEQYF
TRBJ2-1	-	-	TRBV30	TGTGCCTGGAGAACAGGTCCAAAGCAGTTCTTC	CAWRTGPKQFF
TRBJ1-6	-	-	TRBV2	TGTGCCAGCAGTCCTGAGGGAACGAATTCACCCCTCCACTTT	CASSPEGTNSPLHF
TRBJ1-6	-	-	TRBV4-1	TGCGCCAGCAGCCAAGATCTTCAGGGTTTGTCCCTCCACTTT	CASSQDLQGLSLHF
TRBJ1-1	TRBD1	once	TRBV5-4	TGTGCCAGCAGCTTCACCGACAGGGTCACTGAAGCTTTCTTT	CASSFTDRVTEAFF
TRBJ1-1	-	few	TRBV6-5	TGTGCCAGCAGTTACGGGGACCGAACTGAAGCTTTCTTT	CASSYGDRTEAFF
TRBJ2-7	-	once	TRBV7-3	TGTGCCAGCAGCTTAACGTCGGATAGCAGAGACGAGCAGTACTTC	CASSLTSDSRDEQYF
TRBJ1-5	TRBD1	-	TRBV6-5	TGTGCCAGCAGACGGACAGGGGTCAATCAGCCCCAGCATTTT	CASRRTGVNQPQHF
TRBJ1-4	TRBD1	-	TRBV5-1	TGCGCCAGCAGCACAGGGACAGGGGAAGAAAAACTGTTTTTT	CASSTGTGEEKLFF
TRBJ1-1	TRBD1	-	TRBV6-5	TGTGCCAGCAGTTACGGGACAGCGAGGAACACTGAAGCTTTCTTT	CASSYGTARNTEAFF